This T cell receptor (beta chain) was documented in a study of shared clonotypes between healthy human individuals. The wider study: In total, the donors were a couple of women and a few men aged 18 to 49. Each donor contributed plates that comprised three CD4 naive, three CD4 memory, two CD8 naive and one CD8 memory. Findings and limits, study-wide: Rarefaction demonstrated incomplete sorted-subset sequencing despite large depth.

Assay runs were performed at deep level. Data came from immunoSEQ multiplex PCR; TCRdb stores just in-frame clones and leaves some out. The sample lists approximately 530,000 clones, 95% to 97% occurring once. In germline, CDR1 is SGHAT, CDR2 FQNNGV. The CDR3 totals 14 residues. Losses at the gene ends were 4 bases for V and 8 bases for J; bases not matched to a gene: 8. As regards this clone: What it binds is unknown.

The sequenced sample was naive CD4+ T cells sorted from blood. Sample subset: CD45RA+ positively selected. The sequence came from a woman in her twenties or thirties in good health. The chain is built from TRBV11-2 and TRBJ2-1; TRBD2 matches at 7 bases. The CDR3 bases are TGTGCCAGCAGCTACCCTTTTGGGGGGGATGAGCAGTTCTTC. Translating gives CASSYPFGGDEQFF. The complete variable domain, with remaining parts taken from reference TRBV11-2 and TRBJ2-1, reads EAGVAQSPRYKIIEKRQSVAFWCNPISGHATLYWYQQILGQGPKLLIQFQNNGVVDDSQLPKDRFSAERLKGVDSTLKIQPAKLEDSAVYLCASSYPFGGDEQFFGPGTRLTVL.